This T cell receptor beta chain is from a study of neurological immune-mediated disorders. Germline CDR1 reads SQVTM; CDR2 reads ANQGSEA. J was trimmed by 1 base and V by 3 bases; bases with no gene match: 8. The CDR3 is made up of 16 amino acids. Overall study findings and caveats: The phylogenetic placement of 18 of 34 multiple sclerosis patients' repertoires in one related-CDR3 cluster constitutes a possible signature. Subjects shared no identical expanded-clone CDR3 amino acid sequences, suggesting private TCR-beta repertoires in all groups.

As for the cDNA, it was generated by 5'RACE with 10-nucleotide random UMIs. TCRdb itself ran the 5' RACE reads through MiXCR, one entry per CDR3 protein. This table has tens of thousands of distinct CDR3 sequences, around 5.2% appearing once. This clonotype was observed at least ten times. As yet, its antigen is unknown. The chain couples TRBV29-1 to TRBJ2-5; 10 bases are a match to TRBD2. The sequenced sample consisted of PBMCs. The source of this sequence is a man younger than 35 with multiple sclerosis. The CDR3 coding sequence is TGCAGCGTTGATACTAGCGGGGAGAGCATCCAAGAGACCCAGTACTTC. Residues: CSVDTSGESIQETQYF.